This is a list of T cell receptor beta chains from one sample in a study of cytomegalovirus exposure and HLA in healthy donors. The data were produced by immunoSEQ multiplex PCR, yet TCRdb's version contains in-frame clones alone and is incomplete. The table lists over 100,000 clones, 85% to 90% of them singletons. Input material: PBMCs. The receptors were gathered from a woman aged 18-29 years in good health and CMV-seronegative. CDR3s include the opening cysteine and the closing phenylalanine or tryptophan. Each record gives: V gene, J gene, clone size, D gene, CDR3 DNA, CDR3 protein. The D gene is left open where the match is weak. Clone size, where shown, is once, few, many, or a class for clones that have expanded.

v_call: TRBV6-5
j_call: TRBJ2-3
clone_size: NA
d_call: NA
cdr3_nt: TGTGCCAGCAGAGGCACCCCCAGGCCAGATACGCAGTATTTT
cdr3_aa: CASRGTPRPDTQYF

v_call: TRBV10-2
j_call: TRBJ1-2
clone_size: once
d_call: TRBD1
cdr3_nt: TGCGCCAGCAGTGCCGGGACAGAAGCTAACTATGGCTACACCTTC
cdr3_aa: CASSAGTEANYGYTF

v_call: TRBV11-2
j_call: TRBJ2-5
clone_size: NA
d_call: NA
cdr3_nt: TGTGCCAGCAGCTCAGGCGACAGACTCCAAGAGACCCAGTACTTC
cdr3_aa: CASSSGDRLQETQYF

v_call: TRBV10-3
j_call: TRBJ2-1
clone_size: NA
d_call: TRBD2
cdr3_nt: TGTGCCATCAGGGCGCCGGGACTAGCGATCAATGAGCAGTTCTTC
cdr3_aa: CAIRAPGLAINEQFF

v_call: TRBV29-1
j_call: TRBJ1-1
clone_size: NA
d_call: NA
cdr3_nt: TGCAGCGTACATCCCCTGAGGGCGGGTGAAGCTTTCTTT
cdr3_aa: CSVHPLRAGEAFF

v_call: TRBV7-8
j_call: TRBJ1-2
clone_size: NA
d_call: TRBD1
cdr3_nt: TGTGCCAGCAGCGCCCGACAGGGTAGGGGCTACACCTTC
cdr3_aa: CASSARQGRGYTF

v_call: TRBV5-4
j_call: TRBJ1-6
clone_size: NA
d_call: NA
cdr3_nt: TGTGCCAGCAGCACCTTACCGACCGACAGTCAGTCCCCCCTCCACTTT
cdr3_aa: CASSTLPTDSQSPLHF

v_call: TRBV11-1
j_call: TRBJ2-3
clone_size: NA
d_call: NA
cdr3_nt: TGTGCCAGCAGCTTTGGCAGGTTAGCGATAACAGATACGCAGTATTTT
cdr3_aa: CASSFGRLAITDTQYF

v_call: TRBV6-5
j_call: TRBJ1-4
clone_size: NA
d_call: TRBD1
cdr3_nt: TGTGCCAGCAGACAGGGGGCAAGTGAAAAACTGTTTTTT
cdr3_aa: CASRQGASEKLFF

v_call: TRBV18
j_call: TRBJ1-6
clone_size: NA
d_call: TRBD1
cdr3_nt: TGTGCCAGCGCACGGGAGACAGGGGGGGGGTCACCCCTCCACTTT
cdr3_aa: CASARETGGGSPLHF

v_call: TRBV29-1
j_call: TRBJ1-5
clone_size: NA
d_call: TRBD1
cdr3_nt: TGCAGCGTGGCAGGGGGCGAGGATCAGCCCCAGCATTTT
cdr3_aa: CSVAGGEDQPQHF

v_call: TRBV7-9
j_call: TRBJ2-7
clone_size: NA
d_call: NA
cdr3_nt: TGTGCCAGCAGCTATCCGAGGAGCTCCTACGAGCAGTACTTC
cdr3_aa: CASSYPRSSYEQYF

v_call: TRBV4-1
j_call: TRBJ2-1
clone_size: NA
d_call: NA
cdr3_nt: TGCGCCAGCAGCCAAGAGACGGCTAGCTCCTACAATGAGCAGTTCTTC
cdr3_aa: CASSQETASSYNEQFF

v_call: TRBV2
j_call: TRBJ2-2
clone_size: NA
d_call: TRBD2
cdr3_nt: TGTGCCAGCAGTTCGGGGGGGCCTCTTGTCGGGGAGCTGTTTTTT
cdr3_aa: CASSSGGPLVGELFF

v_call: TRBV6-6
j_call: TRBJ2-4
clone_size: NA
d_call: TRBD2
cdr3_nt: TGTGCCAGCAGTCCAAGGACTAGCCAAAACATTCAGTACTTC
cdr3_aa: CASSPRTSQNIQYF

v_call: TRBV5-1
j_call: TRBJ1-6
clone_size: NA
d_call: TRBD1
cdr3_nt: TGCGCCAGCTCATGGGGGGACAGGGATAATTCACCCCTCCACTTT
cdr3_aa: CASSWGDRDNSPLHF

v_call: TRBV27
j_call: TRBJ2-7
clone_size: NA
d_call: NA
cdr3_nt: TGTGCCAGCAGTTTAGGGACTGGCCTCTACGAGCAGTACTTC
cdr3_aa: CASSLGTGLYEQYF

v_call: TRBV9
j_call: TRBJ2-2
clone_size: once
d_call: NA
cdr3_nt: TGTGCCAGCAGCCCACCAAACACCGACTACACCGGGGAGCTGTTTTTT
cdr3_aa: CASSPPNTDYTGELFF

v_call: TRBV7-3
j_call: TRBJ2-1
clone_size: NA
d_call: NA
cdr3_nt: TGTGCCAGCAGCTTATACAGCGGCACTTTCTCCTACAATGAGCAGTTCTTC
cdr3_aa: CASSLYSGTFSYNEQFF

v_call: TRBV5-4
j_call: TRBJ1-2
clone_size: NA
d_call: NA
cdr3_nt: TGTGCCAGCAGCGGTGAGCCAGCGGCCTATGGCTACACCTTC
cdr3_aa: CASSGEPAAYGYTF

v_call: TRBV6-5
j_call: TRBJ2-3
clone_size: NA
d_call: NA
cdr3_nt: TGTGCCAGCGAGACTTCAGATACGCAGTATTTT
cdr3_aa: CASETSDTQYF

v_call: TRBV2
j_call: TRBJ1-1
clone_size: NA
d_call: NA
cdr3_nt: TGTGCCAGCAGTGAGAGAGGAGACTTGTCTTTCTTT
cdr3_aa: CASSERGDLSFF

v_call: TRBV13
j_call: TRBJ2-5
clone_size: NA
d_call: TRBD2
cdr3_nt: TGTGCCAGCAGCTCACGGGGAGCGGGGAAGACCCAGTACTTC
cdr3_aa: CASSSRGAGKTQYF

v_call: TRBV6-1
j_call: TRBJ1-3
clone_size: NA
d_call: NA
cdr3_nt: TGTGCCAGCAGTGATTTCGGTCAGGCTGGAAACACCATATATTTT
cdr3_aa: CASSDFGQAGNTIYF

v_call: TRBV19
j_call: TRBJ2-7
clone_size: NA
d_call: TRBD1
cdr3_nt: TGTGCCAGTAGTACCCCGACAGGGGGAGCCTACGAGCAGTACTTC
cdr3_aa: CASSTPTGGAYEQYF

v_call: TRBV6-5
j_call: TRBJ2-1
clone_size: NA
d_call: NA
cdr3_nt: TGTGCCAGCAGTTACTCGCGGGACTCCTACAATGAGCAGTTCTTC
cdr3_aa: CASSYSRDSYNEQFF

v_call: TRBV19
j_call: TRBJ2-7
clone_size: once
d_call: TRBD1
cdr3_nt: TGTGCCAGTAGTATTGCACAGGGGTTCTACGAGCAGTACTTC
cdr3_aa: CASSIAQGFYEQYF

v_call: TRBV11-3
j_call: TRBJ2-1
clone_size: NA
d_call: TRBD1
cdr3_nt: TGTGCCAGCAGCTTAGACAGGGGGCATGAGCAGTTCTTC
cdr3_aa: CASSLDRGHEQFF

v_call: TRBV5-1
j_call: TRBJ2-7
clone_size: NA
d_call: NA
cdr3_nt: TGCGCCAGCAGCACCCCGGGACAAAACTACGAGCAGTACTTC
cdr3_aa: CASSTPGQNYEQYF

v_call: TRBV11-2
j_call: TRBJ1-1
clone_size: NA
d_call: NA
cdr3_nt: TGTGCCAGCAGCGTGACCGGGGGGAACACTGAAGCTTTCTTT
cdr3_aa: CASSVTGGNTEAFF

v_call: TRBV7-9
j_call: TRBJ2-1
clone_size: NA
d_call: TRBD1
cdr3_nt: TGTGCCAGCAGCCAGGGGGCGCGAGATGAGCAGTTCTTC
cdr3_aa: CASSQGARDEQFF

v_call: TRBV2
j_call: TRBJ1-2
clone_size: NA
d_call: TRBD1
cdr3_nt: TGTGCCAGGGGGACAGGGAACTATGGCTACACCTTC
cdr3_aa: CARGTGNYGYTF

v_call: TRBV11-1
j_call: TRBJ1-2
clone_size: NA
d_call: TRBD1
cdr3_nt: TGTGCCAGCAGCTTGGAGGACAGGGGGGTTTATGGCTACACCTTC
cdr3_aa: CASSLEDRGVYGYTF

v_call: TRBV5-1
j_call: TRBJ1-2
clone_size: NA
d_call: NA
cdr3_nt: TGCGCCAGCAGCTTGGGGACAGCTGGTGGCTACACCTTC
cdr3_aa: CASSLGTAGGYTF

v_call: TRBV19
j_call: TRBJ2-7
clone_size: NA
d_call: TRBD1
cdr3_nt: TGTGCCAGTAGTATCGGGGGACAGGGGGCGTACGAGCAGTACTTC
cdr3_aa: CASSIGGQGAYEQYF

v_call: TRBV12-5
j_call: TRBJ2-1
clone_size: NA
d_call: NA
cdr3_nt: TGTGCTAGTGGTTACAGGGTCGATGAGCAGTTCTTC
cdr3_aa: CASGYRVDEQFF

v_call: TRBV2
j_call: TRBJ2-3
clone_size: NA
d_call: TRBD2
cdr3_nt: TGTGCCAGCACCCCCCCCCTCGGACTAGCGGGGGAGCTCACAGATACGCAGTATTTT
cdr3_aa: CASTPPLGLAGELTDTQYF

v_call: TRBV6-6
j_call: TRBJ2-5
clone_size: NA
d_call: NA
cdr3_nt: TGTGCCAGCGGAGCATACAGGGATCAAGAGACCCAGTACTTC
cdr3_aa: CASGAYRDQETQYF

v_call: TRBV19
j_call: TRBJ1-1
clone_size: NA
d_call: NA
cdr3_nt: TGTGCCAGTAGTGCAAACAGGGCGGGCACTGAAGCTTTCTTT
cdr3_aa: CASSANRAGTEAFF

v_call: TRBV4-1
j_call: TRBJ2-4
clone_size: once
d_call: NA
cdr3_nt: TGCGCCAGCAGCCAAGATTTCCTAGCCAAAAACATTCAGTACTTC
cdr3_aa: CASSQDFLAKNIQYF

v_call: TRBV5-1
j_call: TRBJ2-3
clone_size: NA
d_call: NA
cdr3_nt: TGCGCCAGCAGCGGTGCGGTAAGCACAGATACGCAGTATTTT
cdr3_aa: CASSGAVSTDTQYF

v_call: TRBV11-2
j_call: TRBJ1-1
clone_size: NA
d_call: NA
cdr3_nt: TGTGCCAGCAGCTTCAACGATGAGGCCGGGGACACTGAAGCTTTCTTT
cdr3_aa: CASSFNDEAGDTEAFF

v_call: TRBV18
j_call: TRBJ2-5
clone_size: NA
d_call: TRBD2
cdr3_nt: TGTGCCAGCTCACCACCGTCGGGAGGGGAGACCCAGTACTTC
cdr3_aa: CASSPPSGGETQYF

v_call: TRBV18
j_call: TRBJ2-3
clone_size: NA
d_call: NA
cdr3_nt: TGTGCCAGCTCAGGCGGTGCGACTAGGTCGACAGATACGCAGTATTTT
cdr3_aa: CASSGGATRSTDTQYF

v_call: TRBV27
j_call: TRBJ2-3
clone_size: NA
d_call: TRBD1
cdr3_nt: TGTGCCAGCAGTTTGGGACAGGGGGCTCAAGATACGCAGTATTTT
cdr3_aa: CASSLGQGAQDTQYF

v_call: TRBV19
j_call: TRBJ2-7
clone_size: NA
d_call: NA
cdr3_nt: TGTGCCAGTAGTGGGGTGCTCTCTGGGACTGCCTACGAGCAGTACTTC
cdr3_aa: CASSGVLSGTAYEQYF

v_call: TRBV19
j_call: TRBJ1-4
clone_size: NA
d_call: TRBD1
cdr3_nt: TGTGCCAGTAGTATAGTGGGACAGGGGGCAGAAAAACTGTTTTTT
cdr3_aa: CASSIVGQGAEKLFF

v_call: TRBV9
j_call: TRBJ2-2
clone_size: NA
d_call: TRBD1
cdr3_nt: TGTGCCAGCAGCCGGACAGGGTACGGGAACACCGGGGAGCTGTTTTTT
cdr3_aa: CASSRTGYGNTGELFF

v_call: TRBV6-6
j_call: TRBJ1-5
clone_size: NA
d_call: NA
cdr3_nt: TGTGCCAGCAGTTACGTAGCCGAGGATCAGCCCCAGCATTTT
cdr3_aa: CASSYVAEDQPQHF

v_call: TRBV18
j_call: TRBJ1-1
clone_size: NA
d_call: TRBD1
cdr3_nt: TGTGCCAGCTCAAGTGACAGGGCCACTGAAGCTTTCTTT
cdr3_aa: CASSSDRATEAFF

v_call: TRBV19
j_call: TRBJ1-3
clone_size: NA
d_call: NA
cdr3_nt: TGTGCCAGTAGTATTGGGACACGGGGAGCTGGAAACACCATATATTTT
cdr3_aa: CASSIGTRGAGNTIYF

v_call: TRBV6-6
j_call: TRBJ2-7
clone_size: once
d_call: TRBD2
cdr3_nt: TGTGCCAGCAGTTTTAGCGGGGGTAGCGGCGAGCAGTACTTC
cdr3_aa: CASSFSGGSGEQYF

v_call: TRBV2
j_call: TRBJ2-1
clone_size: NA
d_call: TRBD1
cdr3_nt: TGTGCCAGCAGTGAAGGGACAGGGTACAATGAGCAGTTCTTC
cdr3_aa: CASSEGTGYNEQFF

v_call: TRBV5-1
j_call: TRBJ1-4
clone_size: few
d_call: NA
cdr3_nt: TGCGCCAGCAGCTTGGACAAGACAGGAATTCGAGAAAAACTGTTTTTT
cdr3_aa: CASSLDKTGIREKLFF

v_call: TRBV19
j_call: TRBJ2-7
clone_size: once
d_call: TRBD1
cdr3_nt: TGTGCCAGTAGTATTGGGGACAGGGGAGTTCGCGAGCAGTACTTC
cdr3_aa: CASSIGDRGVREQYF

v_call: TRBV7-7
j_call: TRBJ2-1
clone_size: NA
d_call: NA
cdr3_nt: TGTGCCAGCAGCTTAGACAGGGCCAATGAGCAGTTCTTC
cdr3_aa: CASSLDRANEQFF

v_call: TRBV4-1
j_call: TRBJ2-4
clone_size: NA
d_call: TRBD2
cdr3_nt: TGCGCCAGCAGCCAAGATCAGGGGCGGGAGGGAGACATTCAGTACTTC
cdr3_aa: CASSQDQGREGDIQYF

v_call: TRBV4-1
j_call: TRBJ2-3
clone_size: NA
d_call: TRBD2
cdr3_nt: TGCGCCAGCAGCCAACACCTAGCGGGGGGATTCACAGATACGCAGTATTTT
cdr3_aa: CASSQHLAGGFTDTQYF

v_call: TRBV5-1
j_call: TRBJ2-5
clone_size: once
d_call: NA
cdr3_nt: TGCGCCAGCAGCCGGGACACCCCAGAGACCCAGTACTTC
cdr3_aa: CASSRDTPETQYF